The clone carrying this T cell receptor (beta chain) was observed a handful of times. Its specificity is unknown. These data are taken from a study of T cells after yellow fever vaccination. Broader study findings: Once the booster was given, most primary-vaccination clones reappeared, at about 96% for CD4 and over 75% for CD8. CD4 and CD8 compartments shared a small share of clonotypes.

The authors made TCR cDNA by 5'RACE template switching, adding a universal primer site and UMIs. Each CDR3 protein is one row after TCRdb ran MiXCR on the 5' RACE reads. The repertoire holds approximately 250,000 distinct CDR3 sequences, with around 5.2% as singletons. This CDR3 is 15 amino acids long. From germline, CDR1 is MNHEY and CDR2 SMNVEV (reference sequence). V lost 3 bases to trimming and J lost 2 bases, with 13 bases between them. The sequences come from CD4+ T cells sorted from PBMCs, collected on the day of the yellow fever booster vaccination. This chain links TRBV27 with TRBJ1-1, with D hard to call. The origin of this receptor is a man younger than 30 who received the YFV17D yellow fever vaccine. The CDR3 loop reads CASSFEGRGNTEAFF. The DNA of the CDR3 is TGTGCCAGCAGTTTTGAGGGCAGAGGAAACACTGAAGCTTTCTTT.